The 12 T cell receptor beta chains in this list originate from one sample, sequenced in a study of blood T cell repertoires in COVID-19. Sequencing used immunoSEQ multiplex PCR; TCRdb keeps in-frame clones, though not all of them. The profile covers 150,000 to 160,000 clones, with roughly four fifths appearing a single time and about 29% taken by the ten largest. The sample comprised peripheral blood. Source of these receptors: a woman aged 60-75 years with acute or convalescent COVID-19.

The V and J genes are TRBV11-2 and TRBJ1-3, with D possibly matching TRBD1 (5 bases). The germline V gene has CDR1 SGHAT and CDR2 FQNNGV. The CDR3 is 18 residues long. Trimming left V 5 bases short and J 0 bases short, with 20 bases between. The CDR3 DNA reads as TGTGCCAGCAGCCTCTCTAAGGGACTGGAAAGCTCTGGAAACACCATATATTTT. Protein sequence: CASSLSKGLESSGNTIYF.

The chain has TRBV7-6 and TRBJ1-6; D is unresolved. CDR3 size: 16 residues. The germline V gene encodes CDR1 SGHVS and CDR2 FNYEAQ. The V and J ends lost 1 base and 5 bases respectively, with 12 bases between them. The CDR3 loop reads CASSLGPSPNNSPLHF. In nucleotides, the CDR3 is TGTGCCAGCAGCTTAGGCCCGAGTCCAAATAATTCACCCCTCCACTTT.

The chain has TRBV2 and TRBJ1-5, with 8 bases identical to TRBD1. J was trimmed by 7 bases and V by 5 bases; bases with no gene match: 10. The CDR3 runs to 15 residues. Per germline, CDR1 SNHLY and CDR2 FYNNEI. The DNA of the CDR3 is TGTGCCAGCAGTTTGCAAGGACAGGGCGGGCAGCCCCAGCATTTT. It translates to CASSLQGQGGQPQHF.

V and J are TRBV19 and TRBJ2-2; tentative D call: TRBD2 (5 bases). The CDR3 has 14 residues. Looked up from germline, CDR1 is LNHDA and CDR2 is SQIVND (reference sequence). Between the trimmed V and J ends, which lost 3 bases and 7 bases, there was a span of 12 bases. The CDR3 region has the DNA TGTGCCAGTAGTATTCGGGGTGCGAACGGGGAGCTGTTTTTT. As protein: CASSIRGANGELFF.

V usage is TRBV7-9 and J usage is TRBJ1-1; TRBD1 agrees at 8 bases. Per the germline V gene, CDR1 is SEHNR and CDR2 is FQNEAQ (reference sequence). The CDR3 consists of 15 residues. Unmatched junction bases numbered 7, after V lost 1 base and J lost 6 bases. The CDR3 region is CASSLGGDRPPEAFF. The CDR3 bases are TGTGCCAGCAGCTTAGGGGGGGACAGGCCCCCTGAAGCTTTCTTT.

For this clone: The junction departs from the called germline gene at one end, perhaps through a read error. The CDR3 DNA reads as TGTGCCAGCACCCAATTAGGGGGGGCGATACGGACTGAAGCTTTCTTT. This translates into CASTQLGGAIRTEAFF. This chain uses TRBV14 with TRBJ1-1; tentatively, D is TRBD1 (6 bases). This CDR3 has 16 amino acids. Per the germline V gene, CDR1 is SGHDN and CDR2 is FVKESK.

This clone is a singleton in its sample. This sequence joins TRBV15 and TRBJ2-3; TRBD2 agrees at 12 bases. The CDR3 sequence is 13 residues long. J lost 5 bases, V lost 6 bases, and 0 bases had no gene match. Germline V gives CDR1 LNHNV, CDR2 YYDKDF (reference sequence). The CDR3 loop reads CATRLAGGDTQYF. The DNA of the CDR3 is TGTGCCACCAGACTAGCGGGGGGAGATACGCAGTATTTT.

A few counts support this clone. V is TRBV6-5 and J is TRBJ1-1; 8 nucleotides match TRBD1. V lost 6 bases, J lost 3 bases, and 6 bases stayed unmatched. CDR1 MNHEY and CDR2 SVGAGI come from the germline V gene. CDR3 size: 14 residues. The CDR3 loop is CASRKNRGYTEAFF. Here the CDR3 DNA reads TGTGCCAGCAGAAAGAACAGGGGGTACACTGAAGCTTTCTTT.

The chain joins TRBV6-4 to TRBJ1-5; TRBD1 is a possible D gene (6 bases). Germline loops: CDR1 MRHNA, CDR2 SNTAGT. The CDR3 spans 16 residues. V was cut by 3 bases and J by 4 bases, with 16 bases left in between. The chain's CDR3 is CASSEGHNPANQPQHF. The CDR3 bases are TGTGCCAGCAGTGAGGGACACAACCCCGCTAATCAGCCCCAGCATTTT.

The chain combines TRBV6-5 with TRBJ1-2, with 9 positions matching TRBD1. The CDR3 runs to 14 residues. Germline V CDR1 and CDR2: MNHEY, SVGAGI. The junction had 4 bases not matched to a gene; V was cut back by 6 bases and J by 2 bases. CDR3 in DNA: TGTGCCAGCAGCCGGGACAGGGACAACTATGGCTACACCTTC. It encodes CASSRDRDNYGYTF.

This chain uses TRBV7-9 with TRBJ1-2, with a tentative D call TRBD1 (6 bases). Germline CDR1 reads SEHNR; CDR2 reads FQNEAQ (reference sequence). The germline V and J ends were trimmed by 4 bases and 7 bases, with 25 bases remaining between them. CDR3 length: 17 amino acids. CDR3 protein: CASSYRGWMQSDSGYTF. CDR3 nucleotide sequence: TGTGCCAGCAGCTACCGGGGCTGGATGCAATCGGACAGTGGCTACACCTTC. The full variable domain, with the rest looked up from reference TRBV7-9 and TRBJ1-2, is DTGVSQNPRHKITKRGQNVTFRCDPISEHNRLYWYRQTLGQGPEFLTYFQNEAQLEKSRLLSDRFSAERPKGSFSTLEIQRTEQGDSAMYLCASSYRGWMQSDSGYTFGSGTRLTVV.

This rearrangement joins TRBV7-9 to TRBJ1-5; D is unclear. Trimming shortened V by 3 bases and J by 0 bases, and 6 bases separated the two germline ends. Germline V gives CDR1 SEHNR, CDR2 FQNEAQ (reference sequence). CDR3 length: 14 amino acids. As DNA, the CDR3 is TGTGCCAGCAGCTTTCGAGGTAGCAATCAGCCCCAGCATTTT. Its translation is CASSFRGSNQPQHF.